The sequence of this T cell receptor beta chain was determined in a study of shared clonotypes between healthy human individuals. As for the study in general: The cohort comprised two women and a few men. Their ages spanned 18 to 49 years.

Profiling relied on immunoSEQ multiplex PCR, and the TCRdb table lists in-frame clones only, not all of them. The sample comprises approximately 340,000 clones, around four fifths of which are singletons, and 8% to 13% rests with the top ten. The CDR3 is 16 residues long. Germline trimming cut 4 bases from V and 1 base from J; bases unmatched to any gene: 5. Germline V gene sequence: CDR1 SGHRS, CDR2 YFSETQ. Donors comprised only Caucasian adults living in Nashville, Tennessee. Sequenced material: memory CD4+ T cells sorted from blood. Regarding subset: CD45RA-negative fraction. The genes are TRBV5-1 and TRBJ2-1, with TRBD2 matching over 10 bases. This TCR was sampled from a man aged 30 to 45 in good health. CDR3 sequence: CASSDQAGGSYNEQFF. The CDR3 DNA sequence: TGCGCCAGCAGCGACCAAGCGGGAGGGTCCTACAATGAGCAGTTCTTC.